This T cell receptor beta chain was obtained from a study of blood T cell repertoires in COVID-19. Across the whole study: The origin of the acute and convalescent COVID-19 samples was the United States, Italy and Spain. Sample material is recorded as cDNA or gDNA derived from T cells, B-cell-depleted T cells, or PBMCs.

Under the authors' procedure: Using reference gene primer amplification, nucleated cell counts were estimated. Profiling relied on immunoSEQ multiplex PCR, and the TCRdb table lists in-frame clones only, not all of them. That table furnishes V, J and clone size, whereas the DNA furnished D and trimming. The table includes about 20,000 clones, about 88% detected once. Germline loops: CDR1 WSHSY, CDR2 SAAADI. This CDR3 has 13 residues. Between the trimmed V and J ends, which lost 7 bases and 2 bases, there was a span of 10 bases. The TCR was taken from a human donor in a cohort sampled during active COVID-19. The gene calls are TRBV10-2 and TRBJ2-3, with D possibly TRBD2 on 5 matching bases. Material for sequencing was peripheral blood. CDR3 amino acids: CASNGDVTDTQYF. As DNA, the CDR3 is TGCGCCAGCAACGGGGATGTCACAGATACGCAGTATTTT.